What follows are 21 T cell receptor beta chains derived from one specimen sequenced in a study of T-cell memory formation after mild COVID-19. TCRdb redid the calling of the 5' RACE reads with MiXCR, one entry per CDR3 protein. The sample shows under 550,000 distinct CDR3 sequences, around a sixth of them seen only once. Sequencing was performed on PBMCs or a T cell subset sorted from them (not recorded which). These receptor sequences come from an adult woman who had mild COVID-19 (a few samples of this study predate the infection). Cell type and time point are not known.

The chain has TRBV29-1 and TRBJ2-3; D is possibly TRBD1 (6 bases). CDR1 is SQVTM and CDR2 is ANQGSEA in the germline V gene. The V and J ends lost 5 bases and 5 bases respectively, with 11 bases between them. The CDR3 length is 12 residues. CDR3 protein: CSVNREGDTQYF. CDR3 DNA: TGCAGCGTTAACAGGGAAGGAGATACGCAGTATTTT.

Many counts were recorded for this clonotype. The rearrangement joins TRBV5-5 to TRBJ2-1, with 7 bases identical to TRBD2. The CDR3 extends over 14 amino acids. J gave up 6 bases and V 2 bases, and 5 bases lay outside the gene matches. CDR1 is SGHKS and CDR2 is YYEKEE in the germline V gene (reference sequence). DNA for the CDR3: TGTGCCAGCAGCTTCCGGGAGGCGTCCAATGAGCAGTTCTTC. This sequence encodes CASSFREASNEQFF.

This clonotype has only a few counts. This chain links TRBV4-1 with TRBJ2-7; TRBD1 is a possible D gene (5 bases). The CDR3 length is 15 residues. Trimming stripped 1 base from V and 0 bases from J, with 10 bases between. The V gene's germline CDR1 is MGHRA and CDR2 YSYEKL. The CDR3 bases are TGCGCCAGCAGCCAAGCCTACAGGAGCTCCTACGAGCAGTACTTC. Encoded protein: CASSQAYRSSYEQYF.

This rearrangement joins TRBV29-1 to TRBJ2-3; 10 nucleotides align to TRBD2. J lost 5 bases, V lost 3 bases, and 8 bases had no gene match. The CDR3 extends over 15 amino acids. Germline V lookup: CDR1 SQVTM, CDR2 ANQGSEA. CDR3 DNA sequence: TGCAGCGTTGAGGGGGGGACTAGCGACTTAGATACGCAGTATTTT. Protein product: CSVEGGTSDLDTQYF.

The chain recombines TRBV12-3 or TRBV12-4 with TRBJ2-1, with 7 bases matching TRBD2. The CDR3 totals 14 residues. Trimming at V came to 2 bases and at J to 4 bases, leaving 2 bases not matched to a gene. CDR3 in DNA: TGTGCCAGCAGTTTATGGCGGGGGTACAATGAGCAGTTCTTC. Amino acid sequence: CASSLWRGYNEQFF.

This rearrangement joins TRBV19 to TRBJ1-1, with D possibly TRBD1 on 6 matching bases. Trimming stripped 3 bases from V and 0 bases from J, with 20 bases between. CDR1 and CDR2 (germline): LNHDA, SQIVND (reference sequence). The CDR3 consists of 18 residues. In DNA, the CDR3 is TGTGCCAGTAGTATCTACGGCAACTCCGGGACACTGAACACTGAAGCTTTCTTT. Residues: CASSIYGNSGTLNTEAFF.

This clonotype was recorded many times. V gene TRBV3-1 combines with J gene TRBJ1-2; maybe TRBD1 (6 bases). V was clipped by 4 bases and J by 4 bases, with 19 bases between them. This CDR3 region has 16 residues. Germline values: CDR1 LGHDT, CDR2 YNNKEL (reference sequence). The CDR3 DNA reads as TGTGCCAGCAGCCGGACAGCCCATGCGGGATCCTATGGCTACACCTTC. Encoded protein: CASSRTAHAGSYGYTF. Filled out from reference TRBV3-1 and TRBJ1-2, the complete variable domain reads DTAVSQTPKYLVTQMGNDKSIKCEQNLGHDTMYWYKQDSKKFLKIMFSYNNKELIINETVPNRFSPKSPDKAHLNLHINSLELGDSAVYFCASSRTAHAGSYGYTFGSGTRLTVV.

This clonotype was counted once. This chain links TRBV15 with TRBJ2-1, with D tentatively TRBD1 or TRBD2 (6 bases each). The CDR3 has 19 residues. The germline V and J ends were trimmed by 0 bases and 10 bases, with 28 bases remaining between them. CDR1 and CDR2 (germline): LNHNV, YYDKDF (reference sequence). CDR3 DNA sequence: TGTGCCACCAGCAGAGATGTAGGGGGGCCGGAGCTACCGCATCAGGAGCAGTTCTTC. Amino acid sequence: CATSRDVGGPELPHQEQFF.

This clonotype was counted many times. The CDR3 DNA sequence: TGTGCCAGCAGCTTTGGATCGAACACTGAAGCTTTCTTT. It codes for CASSFGSNTEAFF. The chain links TRBV12-3 or TRBV12-4 to TRBJ1-1; D is unresolved. The length of the CDR3 is 13 residues. Trimming pared 6 bases from V and 1 base from J, leaving 9 bases between.

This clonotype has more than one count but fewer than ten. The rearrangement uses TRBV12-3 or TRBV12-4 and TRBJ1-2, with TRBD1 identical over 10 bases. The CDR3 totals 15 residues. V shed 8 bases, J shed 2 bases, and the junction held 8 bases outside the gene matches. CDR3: CASRSTGGANYGYTF. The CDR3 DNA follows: TGTGCCAGCCGATCGACAGGGGGCGCCAACTATGGCTACACCTTC.

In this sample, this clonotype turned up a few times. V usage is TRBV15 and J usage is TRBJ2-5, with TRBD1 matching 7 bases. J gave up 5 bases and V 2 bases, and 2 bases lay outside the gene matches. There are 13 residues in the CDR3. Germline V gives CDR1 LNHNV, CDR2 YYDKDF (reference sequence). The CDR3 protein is CATSRRGLETQYF. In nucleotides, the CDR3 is TGTGCCACCAGCAGAAGGGGGCTGGAGACCCAGTACTTC.

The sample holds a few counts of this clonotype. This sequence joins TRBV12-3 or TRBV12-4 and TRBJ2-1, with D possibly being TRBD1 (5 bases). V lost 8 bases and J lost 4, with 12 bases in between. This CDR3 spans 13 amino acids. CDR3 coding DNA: TGTGCCAGCTTGGGGCAGGATTACAATGAGCAGTTCTTC. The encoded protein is CASLGQDYNEQFF.

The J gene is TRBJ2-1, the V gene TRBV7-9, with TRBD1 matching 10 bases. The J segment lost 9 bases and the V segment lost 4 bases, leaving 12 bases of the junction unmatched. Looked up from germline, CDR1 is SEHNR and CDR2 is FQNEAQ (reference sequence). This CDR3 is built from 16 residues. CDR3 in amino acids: CASSSYRSDRGIEQFF. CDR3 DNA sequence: TGTGCCAGCAGCTCGTATCGGTCGGACAGGGGGATTGAGCAGTTCTTC.

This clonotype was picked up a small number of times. CDR3 residues: CASSSPRSPEQYF. The CDR3 nucleotides read TGTGCCAGCAGCTCCCCGAGATCGCCCGAGCAGTACTTC. The gene calls are TRBV5-6 and TRBJ2-7; D uncertain. V was cut by 3 bases and J by 6 bases, with 13 bases left in between. There are 13 residues in the CDR3. Looked up from germline, CDR1 is SGHDT and CDR2 is YYEEEE.

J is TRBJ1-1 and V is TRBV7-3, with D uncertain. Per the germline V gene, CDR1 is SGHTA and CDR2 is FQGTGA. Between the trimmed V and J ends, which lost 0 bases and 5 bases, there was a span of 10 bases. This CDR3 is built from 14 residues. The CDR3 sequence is CASSLTGGVTEAFF. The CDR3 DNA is TGTGCCAGCAGCTTAACAGGAGGAGTTACTGAAGCTTTCTTT.

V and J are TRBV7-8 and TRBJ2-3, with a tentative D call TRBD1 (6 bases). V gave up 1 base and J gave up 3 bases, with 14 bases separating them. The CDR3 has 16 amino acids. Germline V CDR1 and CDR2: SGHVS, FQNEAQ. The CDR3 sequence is CASSLEVWGPTDTQYF. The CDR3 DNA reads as TGTGCCAGCAGCTTAGAGGTTTGGGGGCCGACAGATACGCAGTATTTT.

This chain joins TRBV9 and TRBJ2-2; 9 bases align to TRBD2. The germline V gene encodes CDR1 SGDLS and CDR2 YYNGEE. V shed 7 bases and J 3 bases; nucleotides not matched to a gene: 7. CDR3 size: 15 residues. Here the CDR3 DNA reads TGTGCCAGCTCGGGGAGCGGGGGGTACACCGGGGAGCTGTTTTTT. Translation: CASSGSGGYTGELFF.

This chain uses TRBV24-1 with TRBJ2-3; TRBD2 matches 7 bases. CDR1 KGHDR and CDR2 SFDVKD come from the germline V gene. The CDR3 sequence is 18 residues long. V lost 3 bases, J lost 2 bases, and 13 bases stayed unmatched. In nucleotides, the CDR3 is TGTGCCACCAGTGATCTACGCCTCGGCGGGGGAAACACAGATACGCAGTATTTT. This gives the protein CATSDLRLGGGNTDTQYF.

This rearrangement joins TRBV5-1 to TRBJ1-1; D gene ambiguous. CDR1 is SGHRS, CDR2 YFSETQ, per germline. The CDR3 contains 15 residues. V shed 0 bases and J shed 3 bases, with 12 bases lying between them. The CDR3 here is CASSLARPGDTEAFF. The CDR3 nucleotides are TGCGCCAGCAGCTTGGCCCGGCCCGGGGACACTGAAGCTTTCTTT.

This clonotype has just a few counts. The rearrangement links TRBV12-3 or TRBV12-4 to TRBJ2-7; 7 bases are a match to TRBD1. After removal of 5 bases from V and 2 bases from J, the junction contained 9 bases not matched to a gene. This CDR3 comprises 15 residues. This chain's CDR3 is CASSTGTVYPYEQYF. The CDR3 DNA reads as TGTGCCAGCAGTACCGGGACAGTTTACCCCTACGAGCAGTACTTC.

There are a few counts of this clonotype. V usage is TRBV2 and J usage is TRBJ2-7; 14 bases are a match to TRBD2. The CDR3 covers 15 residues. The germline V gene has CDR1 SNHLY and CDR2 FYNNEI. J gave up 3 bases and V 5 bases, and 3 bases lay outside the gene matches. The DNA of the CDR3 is TGTGCCAGCAGTCCGACTAGCGGGGGGGACTACGAGCAGTACTTC. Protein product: CASSPTSGGDYEQYF.